Following are 16 T cell receptor beta chains from one sample sequenced in a study of T cell responses to AZD1222 COVID-19 vaccine. Sequencing used immunoSEQ multiplex PCR; TCRdb keeps in-frame clones, though not all of them. The table lists some 150,000 clones, 90% to 95% of them singletons. The material was peripheral blood, obtained on day 0 of AZD1222 vaccination. The receptors were gathered from an adult in good health.

CDR3 nucleotides: TGTGCCAGCAGTCCGCGACTAGCGGGAGTGACAGATACGCAGTATTTT. Translation: CASSPRLAGVTDTQYF. The chain has TRBV27 and TRBJ2-3; 12 bases fit TRBD2. This CDR3 comprises 16 residues. Losses at the gene ends were 5 bases for V and 3 bases for J; bases not matched to a gene: 6. Germline CDR1 and CDR2: MNHEY and SMNVEV (reference sequence).

This clone showed up just once. This chain connects TRBV2 to TRBJ1-5, with 10 nucleotides matching TRBD1. The trim removed 7 bases at V and 7 bases at J, leaving 7 bases unmatched. Germline V gene sequence: CDR1 SNHLY, CDR2 FYNNEI. This CDR3 spans 14 amino acids. The CDR3 DNA reads as TGTGCCAGCATGAAGGACAGGGGGTTGCAGCCCCAGCATTTT. It translates to CASMKDRGLQPQHF.

The rearrangement links TRBV7-9 to TRBJ1-6; a weak D match, TRBD1 (6 bases). V was cut by 2 bases and J by 6 bases, with 17 bases left in between. This CDR3 is 17 amino acids long. The germline gives CDR1 SEHNR, CDR2 FQNEAQ (reference sequence). The CDR3: CASSLTGGRLGNSPLHF. The CDR3, as DNA: TGTGCCAGCAGCTTAACCGGGGGGCGGCTTGGTAATTCACCCCTCCACTTT.

The chain uses TRBV6-6 and TRBJ2-1, with 8 bases lining up with TRBD2. The CDR3 has 15 residues. The V segment lost 6 bases and the J segment 5 bases; nucleotides outside the gene matches: 9. Germline V gene sequence: CDR1 MNHNY, CDR2 SVGAGI (reference sequence). CDR3 nucleotide sequence: TGTGCCAGCAGCCCGGGACTAGGCTCTGACAATGAGCAGTTCTTC. Translation: CASSPGLGSDNEQFF.

The chain links TRBV4-1 to TRBJ1-1, with D possibly being TRBD1 (6 bases). Germline-derived CDR1 and CDR2 are MGHRA and YSYEKL. Trimming took 4 bases from V and 0 from J, leaving 18 bases between them. The CDR3 covers 17 residues. Written as DNA, the CDR3 is TGCGCCAGCAGCCCCCCCGCGGGGGCCTCCCTGAACACTGAAGCTTTCTTT. This encodes CASSPPAGASLNTEAFF.

The chain links TRBV7-6 to TRBJ1-2; D gene unclear. Germline V gene sequence: CDR1 SGHVS, CDR2 FNYEAQ. The CDR3 is made up of 16 amino acids. V lost 0 bases and J lost 4, with 15 bases in between. DNA of the CDR3: TGTGCCAGCAGCTTAGCGCTAGGGAGAGCGGGCTATGGCTACACCTTC. Protein product: CASSLALGRAGYGYTF.

V usage is TRBV6-5 and J usage is TRBJ1-5; D is undetermined. CDR1 MNHEY and CDR2 SVGAGI come from the germline V gene. V gave up 0 bases and J gave up 15 bases, with 15 bases separating them. The CDR3 is 13 amino acids. The DNA of the CDR3 is TGTGCCAGCAGTTACTCCCAAACGACACTCTCGCATTTT. Translated, it gives CASSYSQTTLSHF.

This chain connects TRBV7-9 to TRBJ2-7; 8 positions agree with TRBD1. The J segment lost 3 bases and the V segment lost 2 bases, leaving 9 bases of the junction unmatched. This CDR3 is 16 amino acids long. The germline CDR1 and CDR2 sequences are SEHNR and FQNEAQ (reference sequence). The CDR3 protein is CASSLTGTGANYEQYV. CDR3 bases: TGTGCCAGCAGCTTAACCGGGACAGGAGCTAACTACGAGCAGTACGTC.

V gene TRBV30 combines with J gene TRBJ2-7; possible D gene TRBD2, 7 bases. CDR1 and CDR2 (germline): GTSNPN, SVGIG (reference sequence). The CDR3 consists of 14 residues. The V end was cut by 2 bases, the J end by 3 bases, with 14 bases between. CDR3 sequence reads: CAWSTGGGFYEQYV. The CDR3 bases are TGTGCCTGGAGTACGGGGGGCGGTTTCTACGAGCAGTACGTC.

About this clone itself: Other DNA sequences in the sample encode the same CDR3. The chain carries TRBV19 and TRBJ1-6; unclear D gene. Germline V gene sequence: CDR1 LNHDA, CDR2 SQIVND (reference sequence). The CDR3 covers 13 residues. V gave up 3 bases and J gave up 1 base, with 1 base separating them. The CDR3 here is CASSISYNSPLHF. The CDR3 nucleotides read TGTGCCAGTAGTATTTCCTATAATTCACCCCTCCACTTT.

The chain has TRBV5-1 and TRBJ1-2; a possible D gene is TRBD1 (6 bases). The CDR3 consists of 11 residues. V lost 8 bases and J lost 8, with 13 bases in between. CDR1 and CDR2 from the germline V gene are SGHRS and YFSETQ. The CDR3 sequence is CASGTSFGYTF. The CDR3 DNA reads TGCGCCAGTGGGACATCCTTCGGCTACACCTTC.

In this sample, this clone turned up once. The chain has TRBV20-1 and TRBJ2-5, with a weak D call TRBD2 (6 bases). The V gene lost 3 bases and the J gene lost 5 bases, with 10 bases spanning the gap. This CDR3 has 12 residues. CDR1 is DFQATT, CDR2 SNEGSKA, per germline (reference sequence). The CDR3 sequence: CSASTSMETQYF. The CDR3 DNA is TGCAGTGCTAGTACTAGCATGGAGACCCAGTACTTC.

The chain recombines TRBV4-2 with TRBJ2-7; tentative D call: TRBD2 (6 bases). Trimming took 1 base from V and 2 from J, leaving 15 bases between them. From germline, CDR1 is LGHNA and CDR2 YNFKEQ. CDR3 length: 16 residues. CDR3 amino acids: CASSQGYGSRTYEQYV. CDR3 DNA: TGTGCCAGCAGCCAAGGTTACGGGAGCCGTACCTACGAGCAGTACGTC.

This chain uses TRBV7-9 with TRBJ2-7; 10 positions agree with TRBD1. The CDR3 has 13 residues. V was clipped by 10 bases and J by 7 bases; unmatched bases: 10. The germline CDR1 and CDR2 sequences are SEHNR and FQNEAQ (reference sequence). The CDR3 sequence: CATGTGEPWEQYV. CDR3 bases: TGTGCCACGGGGACAGGGGAGCCGTGGGAGCAGTACGTC.

V usage is TRBV19 and J usage is TRBJ1-1, with D possibly matching TRBD1 (6 bases). Trimming left V 5 bases short and J 8 bases short, with 15 bases between. The CDR3 sequence is 13 residues long. Germline CDR1 reads LNHDA; CDR2 reads SQIVND (reference sequence). CDR3: CASSALTGPEAFF. The CDR3 DNA reads as TGTGCCAGTAGTGCCCTGACAGGACCCGAAGCTTTCTTT. The whole variable domain, remainder taken from reference TRBV19 and TRBJ1-1, is DGGITQSPKYLFRKEGQNVTLSCEQNLNHDAMYWYRQDPGQGLRLIYYSQIVNDFQKGDIAEGYSVSREKKESFPLTVTSAQKNPTAFYLCASSALTGPEAFFGQGTRLTVV.

The rearrangement uses TRBV29-1 and TRBJ1-1; the D gene is possibly TRBD1 (6 bases). Germline CDR1 reads SQVTM; CDR2 reads ANQGSEA. Trimming took off 6 bases at V and 3 bases at J, with 20 bases between the two ends. The CDR3 covers 15 residues. CDR3 coding DNA: TGCAGCGTCGACCCCCTGGGGGGGCTGGACACTGAAGCTTTCTTT. This encodes CSVDPLGGLDTEAFF.